The clone carrying this TCR beta chain was picked up a small number of times. The antigen is undetermined. This record belongs to a study of post-analysis software for immune sequencing data. Study in general: Included courses were relapsing-remitting and secondary progressive multiple sclerosis; progressive-relapsing multiple sclerosis was also included.

Study-level results: Among about 5 TRBV segments more frequent in patients than controls were TRBV5-6, TRBV5-1 and TRBV20-1. Under the F measure, samples that were prepared in one batch clustered strongly together. Among multiple sclerosis patients, normalized Chao1 diversity was significantly below that of controls.

Germline CDR1 is SGHDT and CDR2 is YYEEEE. The CDR3 contains 16 residues. The germline V and J ends were trimmed by 1 base and 0 bases, with 10 bases remaining between them. Sequencing libraries made from TCR beta cDNA carried unique molecular identifiers. Some 500,000 cDNA molecules were obtained per 1 to 10 million input T cells. In TCRdb, the PCR reads were re-called with MiXCR into one record per CDR3 protein. The sample consists of roughly 540,000 distinct CDR3 sequences, roughly 34% of them appearing once. This chain joins TRBV5-6 and TRBJ2-2; D not resolved. The sequenced sample consisted of blood. This TCR was recovered from a girl aged 2-17 years with multiple sclerosis. The CDR3 region is CASSLYYGANTGELFF. In nucleotides, the CDR3 is TGTGCCAGCAGCTTGTACTACGGAGCGAACACCGGGGAGCTGTTTTTT.